The present T cell receptor beta chain was sequenced within a study of liver allograft versus peripheral blood T cells. Study-level background: The authors compared T cell receptor repertoires in transplanted livers with those in the peripheral blood of recipients.

Only a few counts were recorded for this clonotype. Germline loops: CDR1 DFQATT, CDR2 SNEGSKA (reference sequence). The CDR3 is made up of 15 amino acids. Trimming removed 0 bases from V and 3 bases from J, with 15 bases in between. TCRdb reprocessed the reads with MiXCR, giving one entry per CDR3 protein. The sample has around 18,000 distinct CDR3 sequences, under 25% seen once. The clonotype originates from a human patient who had a liver transplant. A subset of T cells may come from the graft donor. The chain uses TRBV20-1 and TRBJ2-7, with D unclear. CDR3 DNA sequence: TGCAGTGCTAGAGATCGACCGGACCGGCGCTACGAGCAGTACTTC. It yields the protein CSARDRPDRRYEQYF.